This T cell receptor beta chain emerged from a study of shared clonotypes between healthy human individuals. Study-level information: Donors consisted of a couple of women and a few men between 18 and 49.

Concerning this clone: A read error may account for a junction end that differs from germline. The same CDR3 also results from other DNA sequences found in this sample.

CDR1 is SSHAT, CDR2 FNYEAQ, per germline (reference sequence). The CDR3 is 14 residues long. The deep-level immunoSEQ assay was used. Data came from immunoSEQ multiplex PCR; TCRdb stores just in-frame clones and leaves some out. Altogether 950,000 to 1,100,000 clones are present, about 77% being singletons, with the ten largest covering about 1.5%. Sequencing was carried out using memory CD4+ T cells sorted from blood. Stated subset: CD45RA-negative fraction. This TCR was recovered from a man aged 18 to 29 in good health. The chain employs TRBV7-7 and TRBJ2-3; D gene ambiguous. In DNA, the CDR3 is TGTGCTAGCAGCTTAGACGGGAGCACAGATACGCAGTATTTT. This gives the protein CASSLDGSTDTQYF.